Listed here are 24 T cell receptor beta chains from one sample, sequenced in a study of blood T cell repertoires in COVID-19. Clones were read by immunoSEQ multiplex PCR, and TCRdb kept only the in-frame ones, dropping some. The table records 180,000 or so clones, about 86% of them present only once. Sequencing was carried out using peripheral blood. These receptors were obtained from a man younger than 35 with acute or convalescent COVID-19.

The rearrangement links TRBV3-1 (or the pseudogene TRBV3-2) to TRBJ2-5, with unresolved D. This CDR3 is 13 amino acids long. The ends were cut back, 3 bases at V and 5 bases at J, with 10 bases in the middle. Per the germline V gene, CDR1 is LGHDT and CDR2 is YNNKEL (reference sequence). The chain's CDR3 is CASSHRVWETQYF. CDR3 DNA: TGTGCCAGCAGCCACCGGGTTTGGGAGACCCAGTACTTC.

The rearrangement joins TRBV30 to TRBJ1-5, with TRBD1 identical over 10 bases. The CDR3 runs to 15 residues. V was pared by 5 bases and J by 2 bases, with 6 bases of the junction left unmatched. CDR1 and CDR2 (germline): GTSNPN, SVGIG (reference sequence). CDR3 protein: CAWGGQGLGNQPQHF. CDR3 bases: TGTGCCTGGGGGGGACAGGGGTTAGGCAATCAGCCCCAGCATTTT.

The rearrangement links TRBV9 to TRBJ2-3; TRBD2 matches 7 bases. This CDR3 spans 16 amino acids. With 2 bases clipped from V and 0 bases from J, the junction kept 6 bases outside the gene matches. Germline CDR1 is SGDLS and CDR2 is YYNGEE. DNA of the CDR3: TGTGCCAGCAGCGTCATTTCTAGCGGTAGCACAGATACGCAGTATTTT. This codes for CASSVISSGSTDTQYF.

V usage is TRBV7-9 and J usage is TRBJ2-3; 13 positions match TRBD2. This CDR3 contains 17 residues. Germline CDR1 reads SEHNR; CDR2 reads FQNEAQ (reference sequence). After removal of 6 bases from V and 0 bases from J, the junction contained 6 bases not matched to a gene. The CDR3 DNA is TGTGCCAGCAGTTTCCCGGGACTAGCGGGGAGCACAGATACGCAGTATTTT. Translation gives CASSFPGLAGSTDTQYF.

This clone is a singleton in its sample. The CDR3 region has the DNA TGTGCCAGCAGCTTAGGCGACAGGGGGCGCAGAGAGACCCAGTACTTC. Translating it yields CASSLGDRGRRETQYF. This rearrangement joins TRBV7-2 to TRBJ2-5; 10 bases map to TRBD1. Germline V lookup: CDR1 SGHTA, CDR2 FQGNSA. Losses at the gene ends were 1 base for V and 4 bases for J; bases not matched to a gene: 6. The CDR3 contains 16 residues.

The V and J genes are TRBV28 and TRBJ2-7, with TRBD2 as a possible D gene (5 bases). This CDR3 has 12 amino acids. Trimming pared 9 bases from V and 6 bases from J, leaving 15 bases between. Germline assignment: CDR1 MDHEN and CDR2 SYDVKM. The CDR3 DNA follows: TGTGCCAGTCCAACCGGGGTGGGCGAGCAGTACGTC. Translating it yields CASPTGVGEQYV.

V gene TRBV2 combines with J gene TRBJ2-7; weak D call: TRBD2 (6 bases). The CDR3 extends over 16 amino acids. V shed 2 bases and J shed 7 bases, with 21 bases lying between them. Germline values: CDR1 SNHLY, CDR2 FYNNEI. Written as DNA, the CDR3 is TGTGCCAGCAGTGAAAGGCCTTCTTTGGGGGAGGCGGAGCAGTACTTC. Residues: CASSERPSLGEAEQYF.

This chain connects TRBV28 to TRBJ2-7; 8 nucleotides agree with TRBD1. CDR1 and CDR2 (germline): MDHEN, SYDVKM. The CDR3 runs 14 residues. Trimming took 5 bases from V and 2 from J; bases not matched to a gene: 5. The CDR3 DNA follows: TGTGCCAGCAGTCGCCCGGACAGGGCCTACGAGCAGTACGTC. Translated: CASSRPDRAYEQYV.

The genes are TRBV6-5 and TRBJ1-4, with D possibly being TRBD1 (5 bases). V shed 5 bases and J shed 0 bases, with 10 bases lying between them. The CDR3 spans 15 residues. Germline CDR1 reads MNHEY; CDR2 reads SVGAGI. The CDR3 region has the DNA TGTGCCAGCAGTAGAGACAGTGCAACTAATGAAAAACTGTTTTTT. The encoded protein is CASSRDSATNEKLFF.

DNA of the CDR3: TGTGCCAGCAACCGAGAGGGCGGGGGTTACTACGAGCAGTACTTC. It yields the protein CASNREGGGYYEQYF. The chain has TRBV7-9 and TRBJ2-7; 7 bases are shared with TRBD2. The CDR3 spans 15 residues. Germline assignment: CDR1 SEHNR and CDR2 FQNEAQ (reference sequence). V lost 7 bases, J lost 3 bases, and 12 bases stayed unmatched.

V gene TRBV4-1 combines with J gene TRBJ1-1; maybe TRBD1 (6 bases). Deletions cut 0 bases from V and 5 bases from J, with 16 bases between. The germline gives CDR1 MGHRA, CDR2 YSYEKL. CDR3 length equals 16 residues. DNA of the CDR3: TGCGCCAGCAGCCAAGAAGGAACAGGGCCGATGACTGAAGCTTTCTTT. Translated, it gives CASSQEGTGPMTEAFF.

V usage is TRBV3-1 (or the pseudogene TRBV3-2) and J usage is TRBJ1-2; possible D gene TRBD1, 6 bases. CDR3 length equals 14 residues. With 2 bases removed from V and 7 bases from J, the gap between germline ends came to 14 bases. CDR1 is LGHDT, CDR2 YNNKEL, per germline (reference sequence). The CDR3 sequence: CASSQRAGVGGYTF. The CDR3 DNA reads TGTGCCAGCAGCCAAAGGGCAGGGGTCGGTGGCTACACCTTC.

A remark on this clone: Other DNA variants within this sample encode the same CDR3. The J gene is TRBJ1-5, the V gene TRBV27; 8 bases are shared with TRBD1. The CDR3 is 15 amino acids. The J segment lost 2 bases and the V segment lost 4 bases, leaving 4 bases of the junction unmatched. Looked up from germline, CDR1 is MNHEY and CDR2 is SMNVEV (reference sequence). The CDR3 here is CASSSQGAGNQPQHF. Written as DNA, the CDR3 is TGTGCCAGCAGTTCCCAGGGGGCCGGCAATCAGCCCCAGCATTTT.

V usage is TRBV25-1 and J usage is TRBJ1-2; no reliable D call. From germline, CDR1 is MGHDK and CDR2 SYGVNS. V lost 6 bases to trimming and J lost 8 bases, with 16 bases between them. This CDR3 spans 13 amino acids. CDR3 amino acids: CASSPKESRGYTF. The DNA for the CDR3 is TGTGCCAGCAGCCCGAAGGAGTCGAGAGGCTACACCTTC.

The genes are TRBV2 and TRBJ1-1, with D uncertain. V was pared by 2 bases and J by 0 bases, with 7 bases between. This CDR3 has 14 amino acids. The germline V gene encodes CDR1 SNHLY and CDR2 FYNNEI. The CDR3 is CASSEIVMNTEAFF. The CDR3 nucleotides are TGTGCCAGCAGTGAAATTGTCATGAACACTGAAGCTTTCTTT.

The rearrangement links TRBV12-3 or TRBV12-4 to TRBJ2-1; no firm D call. Trimming left V 3 bases short and J 10 bases short, with 7 bases between. The CDR3 spans 11 residues. The CDR3 here is CASSFSREQFF. CDR3 bases: TGTGCCAGCAGTTTTTCCCGGGAGCAGTTCTTC.

This clone showed up just a few times. This chain connects TRBV10-1 to TRBJ1-1, with D hard to call. The CDR3 contains 13 residues. CDR1 and CDR2 from the germline V gene are WNHNN and SYGVQD (reference sequence). The ends were cut back, 6 bases at V and 5 bases at J, with 13 bases in the middle. The CDR3 DNA follows: TGCGCCAGCAGCCGGACGGCGGGGACTGAAGCTTTCTTT. Amino acid sequence: CASSRTAGTEAFF.

J is TRBJ1-2 and V is TRBV30, with TRBD1 as a possible D gene (6 bases). The length of the CDR3 is 14 residues. Trimming removed 2 bases at V and 2 bases at J, with 12 bases between. CDR1 is GTSNPN, CDR2 SVGIG, per germline (reference sequence). The chain's CDR3 is CAWSPSTGNYGYTF. The CDR3 DNA reads TGTGCCTGGAGTCCTAGTACAGGGAACTATGGCTACACCTTC. Full variable domain (rest looked up from reference TRBV30 and TRBJ1-2): SQTIHQWPATLVQPVGSPLSLECTVEGTSNPNLYWYRQAAGRGLQLLFYSVGIGQISSEVPQNLSASRPQDRQFILSSKKLLLSDSGFYLCAWSPSTGNYGYTFGSGTRLTVV.

This clone showed up just once. Written as DNA, the CDR3 is TGTGCCAGCAGTGAAGGGCAGGGCTTTGGTGGCTACACCTTC. This sequence encodes CASSEGQGFGGYTF. This chain connects TRBV6-1 to TRBJ1-2; tentative D call: TRBD1 (5 bases). Germline V gene lookup returns CDR1 MNHNS and CDR2 SASEGT. Trimming pared 1 base from V and 7 bases from J, leaving 13 bases between. This CDR3 contains 14 residues.

The genes are TRBV6-4 and TRBJ2-1; D is possibly TRBD2 (6 bases). This CDR3 region has 11 residues. The germline V gene encodes CDR1 MRHNA and CDR2 SNTAGT. Trimming removed 2 bases from V and 12 bases from J, with 8 bases in between. The CDR3 DNA follows: TGTGCCAGCAGTGACGGGGGAGGGCAGTTCTTC. Its translation: CASSDGGGQFF.

This clone has a handful of counts. The chain combines TRBV5-8 with TRBJ1-5; 10 bases agree with TRBD1. The germline V gene encodes CDR1 SGHTS and CDR2 YDEGEE. The CDR3 is made up of 17 amino acids. With 3 bases clipped from V and 6 bases from J, the junction kept 12 bases outside the gene matches. The CDR3 loop is CASSSGTGAWGGQPQHF. CDR3 DNA: TGTGCCAGCAGCTCCGGGACAGGGGCCTGGGGGGGTCAGCCCCAGCATTTT.

The chain recombines TRBV28 with TRBJ1-6; weak D call: TRBD1 (5 bases). V shed 2 bases and J shed 0 bases, with 11 bases lying between them. The CDR3 loop spans 17 amino acids. Germline V gene sequence: CDR1 MDHEN, CDR2 SYDVKM. CDR3 coding DNA: TGTGCCAGCAGTTTACAGGGTCAATCCTCCTATAATTCACCCCTCCACTTT. Translated: CASSLQGQSSYNSPLHF. Using reference TRBV28 and TRBJ1-6 for the parts outside the CDR3, the full variable domain is DVKVTQSSRYLVKRTGEKVFLECVQDMDHENMFWYRQDPGLGLRLIYFSYDVKMKEKGDIPEGYSVSREKKERFSLILESASTNQTSMYLCASSLQGQSSYNSPLHFGNGTRLTVT.

This clone appeared a single time. This sequence joins TRBV7-9 and TRBJ2-3, with D perhaps TRBD2 (6 bases). V was cut by 6 bases and J by 5 bases, with 15 bases left in between. The CDR3 runs 14 residues. The germline V gene has CDR1 SEHNR and CDR2 FQNEAQ (reference sequence). CDR3 coding DNA: TGTGCCAGCAGATATTCCGCGGGGAAAGATACGCAGTATTTT. Translation gives CASRYSAGKDTQYF.

The chain couples TRBV11-2 to TRBJ2-1; D is possibly TRBD1 (6 bases). Germline CDR1 reads SGHAT; CDR2 reads FQNNGV. The germline V and J ends were trimmed by 4 bases and 8 bases, with 18 bases remaining between them. CDR3 length equals 15 residues. CDR3 region: CASSYGAGVSYEQFF. DNA of the CDR3: TGTGCCAGCAGCTATGGGGCAGGGGTTTCTTATGAGCAGTTCTTC. The whole variable domain, filled in from reference TRBV11-2 and TRBJ2-1, reads EAGVAQSPRYKIIEKRQSVAFWCNPISGHATLYWYQQILGQGPKLLIQFQNNGVVDDSQLPKDRFSAERLKGVDSTLKIQPAKLEDSAVYLCASSYGAGVSYEQFFGPGTRLTVL.